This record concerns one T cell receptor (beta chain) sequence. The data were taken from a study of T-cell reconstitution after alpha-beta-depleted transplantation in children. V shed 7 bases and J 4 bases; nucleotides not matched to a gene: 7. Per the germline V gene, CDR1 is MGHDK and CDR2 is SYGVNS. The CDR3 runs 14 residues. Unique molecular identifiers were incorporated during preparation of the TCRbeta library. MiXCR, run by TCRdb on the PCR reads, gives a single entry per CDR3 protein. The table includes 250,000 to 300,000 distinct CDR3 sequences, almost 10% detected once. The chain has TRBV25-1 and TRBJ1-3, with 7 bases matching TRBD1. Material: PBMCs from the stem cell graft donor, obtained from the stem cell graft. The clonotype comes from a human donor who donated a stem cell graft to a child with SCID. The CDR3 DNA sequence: TGTGCCAGCACCGAGGGGGCCGGGGGAAACACCATATATTTT. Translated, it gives CASTEGAGGNTIYF.